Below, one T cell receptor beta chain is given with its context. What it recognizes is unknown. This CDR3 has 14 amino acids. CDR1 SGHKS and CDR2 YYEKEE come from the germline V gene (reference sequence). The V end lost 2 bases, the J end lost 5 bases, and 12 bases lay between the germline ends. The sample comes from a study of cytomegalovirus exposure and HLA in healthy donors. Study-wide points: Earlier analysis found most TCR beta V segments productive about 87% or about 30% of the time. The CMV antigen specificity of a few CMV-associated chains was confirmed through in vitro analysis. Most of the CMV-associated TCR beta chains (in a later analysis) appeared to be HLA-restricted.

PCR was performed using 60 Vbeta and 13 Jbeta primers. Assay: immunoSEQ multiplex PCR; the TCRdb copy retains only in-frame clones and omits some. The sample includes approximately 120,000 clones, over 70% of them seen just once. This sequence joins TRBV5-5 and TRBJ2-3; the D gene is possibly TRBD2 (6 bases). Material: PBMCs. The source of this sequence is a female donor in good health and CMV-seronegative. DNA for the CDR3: TGTGCCAGCAGCTTTGGAGGGAAGGGAGATACGCAGTATTTT. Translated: CASSFGGKGDTQYF.